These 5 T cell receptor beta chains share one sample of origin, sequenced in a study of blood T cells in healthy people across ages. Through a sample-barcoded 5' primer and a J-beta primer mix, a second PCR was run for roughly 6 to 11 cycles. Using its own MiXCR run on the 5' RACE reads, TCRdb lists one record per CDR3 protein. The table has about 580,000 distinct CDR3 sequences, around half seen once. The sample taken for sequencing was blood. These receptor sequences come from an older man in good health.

For the CDR3, the DNA is TGTGCCAGCAGTTACCTTGGGACAGGCAATCAGCCCCAGCATTTT. It is translated as CASSYLGTGNQPQHF. The chain uses TRBV6-6 and TRBJ1-5, with TRBD1 matching over 7 bases. CDR1 and CDR2 from the germline V gene are MNHNY and SVGAGI (reference sequence). The CDR3 totals 15 residues. The V and J ends lost 2 bases and 2 bases, in that order; junction bases with no gene match: 3.

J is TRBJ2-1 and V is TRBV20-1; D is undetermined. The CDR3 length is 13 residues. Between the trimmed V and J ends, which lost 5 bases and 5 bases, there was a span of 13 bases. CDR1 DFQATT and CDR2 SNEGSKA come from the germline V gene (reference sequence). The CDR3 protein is CSAPRGANNEQFF. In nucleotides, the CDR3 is TGCAGTGCTCCGCGAGGCGCCAACAATGAGCAGTTCTTC.

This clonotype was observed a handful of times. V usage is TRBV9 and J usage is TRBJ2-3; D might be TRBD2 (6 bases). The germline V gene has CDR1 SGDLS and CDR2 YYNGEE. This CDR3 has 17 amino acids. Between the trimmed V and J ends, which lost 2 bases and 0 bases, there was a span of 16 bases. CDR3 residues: CASSVRILATSTDTQYF. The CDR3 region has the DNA TGTGCCAGCAGCGTCCGCATACTAGCAACTAGCACAGATACGCAGTATTTT. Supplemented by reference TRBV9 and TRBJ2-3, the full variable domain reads DSGVTQTPKHLITATGQRVTLRCSPRSGDLSVYWYQQSLDQGLQFLIQYYNGEERAKGNILERFSAQQFPDLHSELNLSSLELGDSALYFCASSVRILATSTDTQYFGPGTRLTVL.

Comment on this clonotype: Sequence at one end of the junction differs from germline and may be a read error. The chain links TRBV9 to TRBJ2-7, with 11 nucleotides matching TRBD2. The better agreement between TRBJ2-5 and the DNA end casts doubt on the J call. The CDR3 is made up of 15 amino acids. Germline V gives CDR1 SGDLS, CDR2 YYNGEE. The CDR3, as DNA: TGTGCCAACAGCGTTAGCGGGGGGGATGATGGGACCCAGTACTTC. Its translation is CANSVSGGDDGTQYF.

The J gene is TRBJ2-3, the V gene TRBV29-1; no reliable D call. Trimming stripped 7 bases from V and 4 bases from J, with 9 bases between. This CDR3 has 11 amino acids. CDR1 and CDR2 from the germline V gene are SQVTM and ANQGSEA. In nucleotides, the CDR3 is TGCAGCGCCTCAAATGCAGATACGCAGTATTTT. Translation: CSASNADTQYF.